This T cell receptor (beta chain) was sequenced for a study of T-cell reconstitution after alpha-beta-depleted transplantation in children. General study points: Reportedly, roughly two months post-transplant, alpha-beta T cells arose from several hundred expanded graft clones. After transplant, high TCRbeta diversity at day 60 in some patients arose from surviving recipient T cells and thymic progenitors. A year post-transplant, T-cell counts and diversity derived mostly from newly produced T cells.

V was shortened by 3 bases and J by 0 bases, with 6 bases between the two germline ends. In germline, CDR1 is LNHDA, CDR2 SQIVND (reference sequence). The CDR3 has 15 residues. A library of TCRbeta sequences, prepared with unique molecular identifiers, was generated. TCRdb processed the PCR reads anew with MiXCR; each CDR3 protein has one entry. Here the sample spans hundreds of thousands of distinct CDR3 sequences, approximately 15% being singletons. As to this clonotype: The antigen remains undetermined.

Sequences were derived from PBMCs, mostly from graft donor cells, sampled 360 days after TCRalphabeta/CD19-depleted stem cell transplant. The chain couples TRBV19 to TRBJ2-6; D remains unclear. The receptor was isolated from a male patient aged 10 to 17 who had a stem cell transplant for acute lymphoblastic leukemia, so the T cells may come from the graft donor. The CDR3 DNA follows: TGTGCCAGTAGTATCCAGATCTCTGGGGCCAACGTCCTGACTTTC. Amino acids: CASSIQISGANVLTF.